A selection of T cell receptor beta chains follows, all from one sample in a study of blood T cell repertoires in COVID-19. Sequencing was performed with immunoSEQ multiplex PCR; in TCRdb, only in-frame clones are kept and a portion is missing. The sample holds 210,000 or so clones, more than 60% seen once. Specimen: peripheral blood. These receptors came from a man between 45 and 60 years old who had recovered from COVID-19. Both conserved end residues are part of each CDR3. Fields, in order: J gene, clone size, D gene, V gene, CDR3 DNA, CDR3 protein. A D gene is named only where the DNA matches it firmly. Clone size is given for some rows only: seen once, a few or many times, or a class if the clone is expanded.

j_gene: TRBJ1-5
abundance: NA
d_gene: NA
v_gene: TRBV19
CDR3nt: TGTGCCAGTAGTACCACCCGGAGGGGTAGGAATCAGCCCCAGCATTTT
CDR3aa: CASSTTRRGRNQPQHF

j_gene: TRBJ2-7
abundance: NA
d_gene: TRBD1
v_gene: TRBV4-1
CDR3nt: TGCGCCAGCAGCCAGCGCACCGGGACAGGGAATGCCGAGCAGTACTTC
CDR3aa: CASSQRTGTGNAEQYF

j_gene: TRBJ2-3
abundance: NA
d_gene: TRBD2
v_gene: TRBV7-2
CDR3nt: TGTGCCAGCAGCCCACCGGGACTAGCGGGAATATATACGCAGTATTTT
CDR3aa: CASSPPGLAGIYTQYF

j_gene: TRBJ2-7
abundance: NA
d_gene: NA
v_gene: TRBV4-1
CDR3nt: TGCGCCAGCAGCCAAGACTTTTTCCGGGAGTACGAGCAGTACTTC
CDR3aa: CASSQDFFREYEQYF

j_gene: TRBJ2-3
abundance: NA
d_gene: NA
v_gene: TRBV9
CDR3nt: TGTGCCAGCAGCGTACTCCAGGGGAGCACAGATACGCAGTATTTT
CDR3aa: CASSVLQGSTDTQYF

j_gene: TRBJ2-7
abundance: NA
d_gene: TRBD2
v_gene: TRBV28
CDR3nt: TGTGCCAGCAGTTTCGTAGCGGGACACCACGAGCAGTACTTC
CDR3aa: CASSFVAGHHEQYF

j_gene: TRBJ2-7
abundance: NA
d_gene: TRBD2
v_gene: TRBV28
CDR3nt: TGTGCCAGCAGTTTTGTAGCGGGGGCTAAACCCTACGAGCAGTACTTC
CDR3aa: CASSFVAGAKPYEQYF

j_gene: TRBJ1-1
abundance: NA
d_gene: TRBD1
v_gene: TRBV7-3
CDR3nt: TGTGCCAGCAGCTTAAGAGGGACAGGGAGCGGCGCTGAAGCTTTCTTT
CDR3aa: CASSLRGTGSGAEAFF

j_gene: TRBJ1-5
abundance: NA
d_gene: NA
v_gene: TRBV7-9
CDR3nt: TGTGCCAGTAGTCCTGAGAATCAGCCCCAGCATTTT
CDR3aa: CASSPENQPQHF

j_gene: TRBJ1-2
abundance: NA
d_gene: NA
v_gene: TRBV6-5
CDR3nt: TGTGCCAGCAGTTACTCTATGTACAGGGCGGCGTATGGCTACACCTTC
CDR3aa: CASSYSMYRAAYGYTF

j_gene: TRBJ2-5
abundance: NA
d_gene: NA
v_gene: TRBV11-2
CDR3nt: TGTGCCAGCAGCTCAACGGGACAAGAACAAGAGACCCAGTACTTC
CDR3aa: CASSSTGQEQETQYF

j_gene: TRBJ1-1
abundance: once
d_gene: NA
v_gene: TRBV6-6
CDR3nt: TGTGCCAGCAGTGGTTGGACAGAGACTACTCAAGCTTTCTTT
CDR3aa: CASSGWTETTQAFF

j_gene: TRBJ2-1
abundance: NA
d_gene: TRBD2
v_gene: TRBV7-9
CDR3nt: TGTGCCAGCAGCGCGACCGGGACTAGCGGGAGGGGTGAGCAGTTCTTC
CDR3aa: CASSATGTSGRGEQFF

j_gene: TRBJ2-1
abundance: NA
d_gene: TRBD2
v_gene: TRBV27
CDR3nt: TGTGCCAGGAAACCAGCGGGAGGATACAATGAGCAGTTCTTC
CDR3aa: CARKPAGGYNEQFF

j_gene: TRBJ1-2
abundance: NA
d_gene: NA
v_gene: TRBV18
CDR3nt: TGTGCCAGCTCGCCCCTCGATGGTAGCTATGGCTACACCTTC
CDR3aa: CASSPLDGSYGYTF

j_gene: TRBJ1-6
abundance: NA
d_gene: TRBD1
v_gene: TRBV9
CDR3nt: TGTGCCAGGGAGGACGCGTGTCAGGGGGCTAACACCTATAATTCACCCCTCCACTTT
CDR3aa: CAREDACQGANTYNSPLHF

j_gene: TRBJ2-7
abundance: NA
d_gene: TRBD1
v_gene: TRBV6-6
CDR3nt: TGTGCCAGCAGTGGGGCGGGACAGGGTAACGAGCAGTACTTC
CDR3aa: CASSGAGQGNEQYF

j_gene: TRBJ2-3
abundance: NA
d_gene: NA
v_gene: TRBV28
CDR3nt: TGTGCCAGCAGTTCTGGAGGGGCCGACCCCAATACGCAGTATTTT
CDR3aa: CASSSGGADPNTQYF

j_gene: TRBJ1-5
abundance: NA
d_gene: NA
v_gene: TRBV5-4
CDR3nt: TGTGCCAGCAGCCCCGGTATGGATCAGCCCCAGCATTTT
CDR3aa: CASSPGMDQPQHF

j_gene: TRBJ1-1
abundance: once
d_gene: NA
v_gene: TRBV28
CDR3nt: TGTGCCAGCAGTTTAATTCGCAGAACCACTGAAGCTTTCTTT
CDR3aa: CASSLIRRTTEAFF

j_gene: TRBJ1-5
abundance: few
d_gene: NA
v_gene: TRBV15
CDR3nt: TGTGCCACCAGCAGAGACCCCTCTCAGCCCCAGCATTTT
CDR3aa: CATSRDPSQPQHF

j_gene: TRBJ2-1
abundance: NA
d_gene: TRBD2
v_gene: TRBV5-1
CDR3nt: TGCGCCAGCAGGGAGGCCGGGGGGATCTACAATGAGCAGTTCTTC
CDR3aa: CASREAGGIYNEQFF

j_gene: TRBJ2-7
abundance: NA
d_gene: NA
v_gene: TRBV24-1
CDR3nt: TGTGCCACCAGTGAAGGACAAATCTCCTACGAGCAGTACTTC
CDR3aa: CATSEGQISYEQYF

j_gene: TRBJ1-5
abundance: few
d_gene: NA
v_gene: TRBV5-6
CDR3nt: TGTGCCAGCAGCTTGGGCCATGGGGGCCTGAAGCATTTT
CDR3aa: CASSLGHGGLKHF

j_gene: TRBJ1-1
abundance: few
d_gene: NA
v_gene: TRBV20-1
CDR3nt: TGCAGTGCTTTCAAGACAGCAGAAGCTTTCTTT
CDR3aa: CSAFKTAEAFF

j_gene: TRBJ2-1
abundance: few
d_gene: TRBD2
v_gene: TRBV10-3
CDR3nt: TGTGCCATCGAGGGAGGGGAAAGCTCCTACAATGAGCAGTTCTTC
CDR3aa: CAIEGGESSYNEQFF

j_gene: TRBJ1-6
abundance: NA
d_gene: TRBD1
v_gene: TRBV27
CDR3nt: TGTGCCAGCAGTTTCAGGGGGACGGCCCTCCACTTT
CDR3aa: CASSFRGTALHF

j_gene: TRBJ2-5
abundance: NA
d_gene: NA
v_gene: TRBV19
CDR3nt: TGTGCCAGTAGTATGCTCGAGGAGACCCAGTACTTC
CDR3aa: CASSMLEETQYF

j_gene: TRBJ2-1
abundance: few
d_gene: NA
v_gene: TRBV4-2
CDR3nt: TGTGCCAGCAGCCCTCGACTAGGCGGGTACAATGAGCAGTTCTTC
CDR3aa: CASSPRLGGYNEQFF

j_gene: TRBJ2-2
abundance: NA
d_gene: NA
v_gene: TRBV7-2
CDR3nt: TGTGCCAGCAGCTTAGCGAGCACCGGGGAGCTGTTTTTT
CDR3aa: CASSLASTGELFF

j_gene: TRBJ2-7
abundance: few
d_gene: NA
v_gene: TRBV7-3
CDR3nt: TGTGCCAGCACTAATCGAGTTTCCACAGGGGCACTTGGGACTAGGATGTACGAGCAGTACTTC
CDR3aa: CASTNRVSTGALGTRMYEQYF

j_gene: TRBJ1-2
abundance: NA
d_gene: NA
v_gene: TRBV11-2
CDR3nt: TGTGCCAGCAGCTCCTGGGGGCATAGCTATGGCTACACCTTC
CDR3aa: CASSSWGHSYGYTF

j_gene: TRBJ2-2
abundance: NA
d_gene: NA
v_gene: TRBV30
CDR3nt: TGTGCCTGGAGCAGGACAGCGAACACCGGGGAGCTGTTTTTT
CDR3aa: CAWSRTANTGELFF

j_gene: TRBJ1-1
abundance: NA
d_gene: NA
v_gene: TRBV7-9
CDR3nt: TGTGCCAGCAGCCCAGGGGTGATAAACACTGAAGCTTTCTTT
CDR3aa: CASSPGVINTEAFF

j_gene: TRBJ2-1
abundance: NA
d_gene: NA
v_gene: TRBV2
CDR3nt: TGTGCCAGCAGCCGAGAGACACACAATGAGCAGTTCTTC
CDR3aa: CASSRETHNEQFF

j_gene: TRBJ2-2
abundance: NA
d_gene: NA
v_gene: TRBV9
CDR3nt: TGTGCCAGCAGCGTGGGGGCATCGAACACCGGGGAGCTGTTTTTT
CDR3aa: CASSVGASNTGELFF